Listed below are T cell receptor beta chains from one sample, sequenced in a study of blood T cell repertoires in COVID-19. Generated by immunoSEQ multiplex PCR, the TCRdb table keeps only in-frame clones and is missing some. Altogether roughly 160,000 clones are present, about 80% being singletons, with the ten largest covering under 20%. Material for sequencing was PBMCs or T cells enriched from blood (not recorded which). The receptors stem from a woman aged 70-85 years in a cohort exposed to, infected with or recovered from COVID-19 (not recorded which). Both conserved end residues are part of each CDR3. D genes are given only for firm matches. Size is stated for part of the rows, as once, few or many counts, or as a class when the clone is expanded.

V,D,J,size,DNA,CDR3
TRBV20-1,NA,TRBJ2-5,NA,TGCAGTGCTAGTCTCTTGATCGGGCAAGAGACCCAGTACTTC,CSASLLIGQETQYF
TRBV18,NA,TRBJ2-1,NA,TGTGCCAGCTCACGGGGAAGGACTGAGGAGCAGTTCTTC,CASSRGRTEEQFF
TRBV6-2/TRBV6-3,TRBD2,TRBJ2-1,NA,TGTGCCAGCAGTTCGCTGACTAGCGGGCGTGACAATGAGCAGTTCTTC,CASSSLTSGRDNEQFF
TRBV10-3,NA,TRBJ1-5,few,TGTGCCATCAGTGACGGGGGGAGTGATCAGCCCCAGCATTTT,CAISDGGSDQPQHF
TRBV25-1,TRBD2,TRBJ2-1,NA,TGTGCCAGCAGCGATTTTCCGGGACTAGCGGGAGGGAGGAATGAGCAGTTCTTC,CASSDFPGLAGGRNEQFF
TRBV18,NA,TRBJ1-1,NA,TGTGCCAGCTCACCAAGAGGCCGAGACGGTACTGAAGCTTTCTTT,CASSPRGRDGTEAFF
TRBV28,NA,TRBJ2-1,NA,TGTGCCAGCTCCTCGTGGGTGGTCAGGGTCGACAATGAGCAGTTCTTC,CASSSWVVRVDNEQFF
TRBV10-3,NA,TRBJ1-1,NA,TGTGCCATCAGCGTACAGAACGGGGAAACTGAAGCTTTCTTT,CAISVQNGETEAFF
TRBV2,NA,TRBJ1-2,NA,TGTGCCAGCAGACCGCGGGAGGGAAACTATGGCTACACCTTC,CASRPREGNYGYTF
TRBV2,TRBD1,TRBJ1-1,NA,TGTGCCAGCAGTCGCCGGACAGGGCCCCCTGAAGCTTTCTTT,CASSRRTGPPEAFF
TRBV30,NA,TRBJ2-7,NA,TGTGCCTGGAGTGGCCGGTCCAGGGTAAGGTACGAGCAGTACTTC,CAWSGRSRVRYEQYF
TRBV9,TRBD1,TRBJ1-2,few,TGTGCCAGCAGCGCAAGTACAGGGGGCGGCTATGGCTACACCTTC,CASSASTGGGYGYTF
TRBV5-5,NA,TRBJ1-6,NA,TGTGCCAGCAGCTTGTTCTTCCGGGATAATTCACCCCTCCACTTT,CASSLFFRDNSPLHF
TRBV14,NA,TRBJ1-4,NA,TGTGCCAGCATCCCACGGTGGGCACGTTGGCGAACTAATGAAAAACTGTTTTTT,CASIPRWARWRTNEKLFF
TRBV7-2,TRBD2,TRBJ2-2,NA,TGTGCCAGCAGCCCCCAGCTAGCGGGAGTAGCCGGGGAGCTGTTTTTT,CASSPQLAGVAGELFF
TRBV4-2,TRBD1,TRBJ2-1,few,TGTGCCAGCAGCCAAGACCGGGGGACAGGGGGAGCCTACAATGAGCAGTTCTTC,CASSQDRGTGGAYNEQFF
TRBV2,NA,TRBJ1-6,NA,TGTGCCACCGCTACCAGGGGTGGGAATTCACCCCTCCACTTT,CATATRGGNSPLHF
TRBV6-2/TRBV6-3,TRBD2,TRBJ2-7,NA,TGTGCCAGCAGTATTACCACTAGCGGGAGGGCTTACGAGCAGTACTTC,CASSITTSGRAYEQYF
TRBV11-3,NA,TRBJ2-6,NA,TGTGCCAGCAGCATGTGGGGCGGATCTGGGGCCAACGTCCTGACTTTC,CASSMWGGSGANVLTF
TRBV5-1,NA,TRBJ2-5,NA,TGCGCCAGCACCCGGGACAACCTCCAAGAGACCCAGTACTTC,CASTRDNLQETQYF
TRBV28,NA,TRBJ1-2,NA,TGTGCCAGCAGCCTTCCCCAGGACTATGGCTACACCTTC,CASSLPQDYGYTF
TRBV19,TRBD2,TRBJ2-1,NA,TGTGCCAGTAGTGAGGCGGGAGGGCAAAATGAGCAGTTCTTC,CASSEAGGQNEQFF
TRBV19,TRBD1,TRBJ2-4,NA,TGTGCCAGTAGTGCGGGACAGGGAGTAAACATTCAGTACTTC,CASSAGQGVNIQYF
TRBV6-5,TRBD1,TRBJ1-5,NA,TGTGCCAGCAGCCTCCGGACAGGGGCTGGTCAGCCCCAGCATTTT,CASSLRTGAGQPQHF
TRBV10-3,NA,TRBJ2-1,NA,TGTGCCATCAGTGAGTCCCTAGTTGGAAATGAGCAGTTCTTC,CAISESLVGNEQFF
TRBV12-5,TRBD1,TRBJ2-3,NA,TGTGCTAGTGGTTTTGGACAGGGGACCACAGATACGCAGTATTTT,CASGFGQGTTDTQYF
TRBV5-1,TRBD1,TRBJ2-5,NA,TGCGCCAGCAGGGGGACAGCCAAAGAGACCCAGTACTTC,CASRGTAKETQYF
TRBV6-1,TRBD2,TRBJ2-1,NA,TGTGCCAGCAGGGAAAAAGCGGGAGGAATCAGAAATGAGCAGTTCTTC,CASREKAGGIRNEQFF
TRBV4-1,TRBD1,TRBJ2-1,few,TGCGCCAGCAGCGGGACAGGGCACCATGAGCAGTTCTTC,CASSGTGHHEQFF
TRBV6-5,TRBD2,TRBJ2-7,NA,TGTGCCAGCAGTTACGGGACTAGCGGGAGGGAAGAGCAGTACTTC,CASSYGTSGREEQYF
TRBV2,NA,TRBJ2-7,NA,TGTGCCAGCACTGTGGACAGAGACTACTACGAGCAGTACTTC,CASTVDRDYYEQYF
TRBV28,NA,TRBJ2-7,few,TGTGCCAGCAGTTTAGCAGGGGTTCGGTACGAGCAGTACTTC,CASSLAGVRYEQYF
TRBV7-2,NA,TRBJ1-5,NA,TGTGCCAGCAGCTCGGAGGGCGCCTGGAAGCCCCAGCATTTT,CASSSEGAWKPQHF
TRBV6-5,TRBD2,TRBJ2-7,NA,TGTGCCAGCAAGGCGGGAGTCCTCCACGAGCAGTACTTC,CASKAGVLHEQYF
TRBV10-3,TRBD1,TRBJ1-5,NA,TGTGCCACCCGCACAGGGGACCAGCCCCAGCATTTT,CATRTGDQPQHF
TRBV19,NA,TRBJ1-3,NA,TGTGCCAGCCGGAAGCAGGAGGAGCCCTGGAACACCATATATTTT,CASRKQEEPWNTIYF
TRBV25-1,NA,TRBJ2-3,NA,TGTGCCAGCAGTGCAACAGGGAGCGGAGATACGCAGTATTTT,CASSATGSGDTQYF
TRBV5-4,NA,TRBJ1-1,NA,TGTGCCAGCAGCCGCGGAGGAACTGGGGGGGCTTTGGGTGAAGCTTTCTTT,CASSRGGTGGALGEAFF
TRBV4-1,NA,TRBJ1-1,NA,TGCGCCAGCAGCCAAGGGCAGAACATGAACACTGAAGCTTTCTTT,CASSQGQNMNTEAFF
TRBV2,NA,TRBJ1-2,NA,TGTGCCAGCAGCCTCGAACAGAATGCCTACACCTTC,CASSLEQNAYTF
TRBV2,NA,TRBJ1-1,NA,TGTGCCAGCAGTGGAGGGGGAGTTAAGGCTGAAGCTTTCTTT,CASSGGGVKAEAFF
TRBV6-6,NA,TRBJ1-3,NA,TGTGCCAGCAGTCCCAGAGTAGGGACTGATGCTGGAAACACCATATATTTT,CASSPRVGTDAGNTIYF
TRBV6-5,NA,TRBJ2-7,once,TGTGCCAGCAGTCTCGAGGGTGGGGAGCAGTACTTC,CASSLEGGEQYF
TRBV4-2,NA,TRBJ2-7,NA,TGTGCCAGCAGCCACCAACAAGGGGCCCGGACCCCCTACGAGCAGTACTTC,CASSHQQGARTPYEQYF
TRBV18,TRBD2,TRBJ2-1,NA,TGTGCCAGCTCACCCCGGGGTAGCGGGAGTCCTAATGAGCAGTTCTTC,CASSPRGSGSPNEQFF
TRBV7-9,NA,TRBJ1-2,few,TGTGCCAGCACCGAGGGGGGGTTACTTGTCGGCTACACCTTC,CASTEGGLLVGYTF
TRBV27,TRBD2,TRBJ2-1,NA,TGTGCCAGCAGTCTCTCGGCTAGCGGCTCCCCGGGGCAGTTCTTC,CASSLSASGSPGQFF
TRBV30,TRBD2,TRBJ2-1,NA,TGTGCCTGGAGCCCGCCTCCCGGGACTAGCGACATAGGGGAGCAGTTCTTC,CAWSPPPGTSDIGEQFF
TRBV21-1,NA,TRBJ2-1,NA,TGTGCCAGCAGGGACTCGGGGCAGTTCTTC,CASRDSGQFF